This T cell receptor (beta chain) was sequenced in a study of blood T cell repertoires in COVID-19. Germline CDR1 reads SGHRS; CDR2 reads YFSETQ. The CDR3 sequence is 15 residues long. Worth noting for this clone: Germline is not matched at one junction end, which may reflect a read error.

In the original workflow: Using reference gene primer amplification, nucleated cell counts were estimated. Clones were sequenced by immunoSEQ multiplex PCR, and TCRdb holds only the in-frame ones, with some missing. V, J and clone size are those of that table, while D and trimming were read from the DNA. The sample lists over 85,000 clones; about nine tenths were seen once. The sequenced sample was peripheral blood. V is TRBV5-1 and J is TRBJ1-1, with D unclear. The receptor comes from a woman older than 75 with acute or convalescent COVID-19. The CDR3 reads CASTLGGLPNTEAFF. CDR3 sequence (DNA): TGCGCCAGCACCTTGGGAGGGCTACCGAACACTGAAGCTTTCTTT.